Following are 30 T cell receptor beta chains from one sample sequenced in a study of shared clonotypes between healthy human individuals. Produced via immunoSEQ multiplex PCR; TCRdb's table is partial and in-frame only. The sample consists of more than 850,000 clones, roughly 74% of them appearing once. Sequenced material: memory CD4+ T cells from PBMCs. This sample's subset: CD45RA-negative fraction. The source of these receptors is a man aged 18 to 29 in good health. Some clones in this sample may be carry-over from other donors' samples.

The rearrangement uses TRBV4-1 and TRBJ2-3; 10 bases agree with TRBD2. Germline V CDR1 and CDR2: MGHRA, YSYEKL. The CDR3 extends over 16 amino acids. The trim removed 1 base at V and 8 bases at J, leaving 9 bases unmatched. The CDR3 sequence: CASSQAPAGGPVTQYF. In DNA, the CDR3 is TGCGCCAGCAGCCAAGCGCCAGCGGGAGGGCCGGTTACGCAGTATTTT.

V usage is TRBV7-2 and J usage is TRBJ2-1; D gene uncertain. V was clipped by 1 base and J by 6 bases, with 4 bases between them. Germline lookup yields CDR1 SGHTA and CDR2 FQGNSA. The CDR3 length is 12 residues. The CDR3 sequence is CASSLVPNEQFF. In nucleotides, the CDR3 is TGTGCCAGCAGCTTAGTGCCCAATGAGCAGTTCTTC.

The rearrangement joins TRBV10-3 to TRBJ2-7; 9 positions agree with TRBD2. Germline V gene sequence: CDR1 ENHRY, CDR2 SYGVKD. This CDR3 is built from 14 residues. Trimming took 6 bases from V and 4 from J; bases not matched to a gene: 7. The CDR3 here is CAIRDIAGVYEQYF. CDR3 nucleotide sequence: TGTGCCATCAGAGACATAGCGGGAGTATACGAGCAGTACTTC.

The genes are TRBV19 and TRBJ2-1, with D perhaps TRBD2 (6 bases). Trimming removed 0 bases at V and 8 bases at J, with 17 bases between. Germline CDR1 and CDR2: LNHDA and SQIVND (reference sequence). The CDR3 runs 16 residues. CDR3: CASSIEAGAGSYEQFF. In DNA, the CDR3 is TGTGCCAGTAGTATAGAGGCTGGGGCGGGAAGCTATGAGCAGTTCTTC.

The chain has TRBV11-2 and TRBJ1-2, with 7 bases matching TRBD1. This CDR3 spans 15 amino acids. Germline V gene sequence: CDR1 SGHAT, CDR2 FQNNGV. The trim removed 5 bases at V and 4 bases at J, leaving 10 bases unmatched. The CDR3 loop is CASSGYRGSFYGYTF. The CDR3 bases are TGTGCCAGCAGCGGTTACAGGGGATCATTCTATGGCTACACCTTC.

The chain employs TRBV29-1 and TRBJ2-1, with 14 bases aligning to TRBD2. The junction had 15 bases not matched to a gene; V was cut back by 7 bases and J by 4 bases. This CDR3 is built from 18 residues. Germline V lookup: CDR1 SQVTM, CDR2 ANQGSEA. CDR3 amino acids: CSATSTSGRAVGYNEQFF. Written as DNA, the CDR3 is TGCAGCGCCACTTCGACTAGCGGGAGGGCCGTAGGGTACAATGAGCAGTTCTTC.

The chain recombines TRBV18 with TRBJ2-5, with TRBD2 identical over 10 bases. Germline V gene data show CDR1 as KGHSH and CDR2 as LQKENI. Trimming at V came to 2 bases and at J to 3 bases, leaving 9 bases not matched to a gene. There are 17 residues in the CDR3. CDR3 amino acids: CASSPGRVAGGEETQYF. The CDR3 bases are TGTGCCAGCTCACCAGGTCGGGTAGCGGGAGGTGAAGAGACCCAGTACTTC.

This chain uses TRBV5-1 with TRBJ2-1; 10 bases line up with TRBD2. The CDR3 contains 15 residues. CDR1 SGHRS and CDR2 YFSETQ come from the germline V gene. J gave up 5 bases and V 5 bases, and 7 bases lay outside the gene matches. CDR3 in DNA: TGCGCCAGCAGTAAACTAGCGGGACATGACAATGAGCAGTTCTTC. Protein: CASSKLAGHDNEQFF. Drawing the rest from reference TRBV5-1 and TRBJ2-1, the complete variable domain is KAGVTQTPRYLIKTRGQQVTLSCSPISGHRSVSWYQQTPGQGLQFLFEYFSETQRNKGNFPGRFSGRQFSNSRSEMNVSTLELGDSALYLCASSKLAGHDNEQFFGPGTRLTVL.

The J gene is TRBJ1-5, the V gene TRBV7-9, with D tentatively TRBD1 (5 bases). V was pared by 5 bases and J by 2 bases, with 19 bases between. The CDR3 extends over 17 amino acids. From germline, CDR1 is SEHNR and CDR2 FQNEAQ (reference sequence). As DNA, the CDR3 is TGTGCCAGCAGCCGCAGCTCAGGGAGTCCTGGCAATCAGCCCCAGCATTTT. Residues: CASSRSSGSPGNQPQHF.

The chain joins TRBV18 to TRBJ1-5; 8 bases agree with TRBD1. CDR1 and CDR2 from the germline V gene are KGHSH and LQKENI. CDR3 length equals 14 residues. The ends lost 4 bases at V and 6 bases at J; junction bases unmatched: 5. DNA for the CDR3: TGTGCCAGCTCACAGACAGGGGCGGGTCAGCCCCAGCATTTT. It translates to CASSQTGAGQPQHF.

This chain uses TRBV28 with TRBJ1-2, with 7 bases aligning to TRBD1. Germline CDR1 is MDHEN and CDR2 is SYDVKM. This CDR3 contains 15 residues. V gave up 4 bases and J gave up 6 bases; unmatched junction bases: 11. The CDR3 loop is CASSSYRQGSDGYTF. DNA for the CDR3: TGTGCCAGCAGTTCCTACCGACAGGGTTCTGATGGCTACACCTTC.

A remark on this clone: Just one base apart from a much larger clone, this may be a read error. The gene calls are TRBV14 and TRBJ2-7, with a weak D call TRBD1 (6 bases). There are 13 residues in the CDR3. Germline V gene data show CDR1 as SGHDN and CDR2 as FVKESK. The DNA for the CDR3 is TGTGCCGGCAGCTACATGCTACAGGGACAGCAGTACTTC. Protein sequence: CAGSYMLQGQQYF.

This clone was seen many times. This sequence joins TRBV5-4 and TRBJ2-7; 9 nucleotides align to TRBD2. The V gene's germline CDR1 is SGHNT and CDR2 YYREEE (reference sequence). The CDR3 sequence is 15 residues long. The V gene end was trimmed by 0 bases and the J gene end by 7 bases; junction bases not matched to a gene: 8. DNA for the CDR3: TGTGCCAGCAGCTTGGATCCTAGCGGGGCTTCTGAGCAGTACTTC. Its protein is CASSLDPSGASEQYF.

V is TRBV4-1 and J is TRBJ1-3, with D hard to call. This CDR3 contains 14 residues. Germline CDR1 reads MGHRA; CDR2 reads YSYEKL. The V and J ends lost 3 bases and 0 bases respectively, with 6 bases between them. In DNA form, the CDR3 reads TGCGCCAGCAGCCAGCCCGGCTCTGGAAACACCATATATTTT. Protein: CASSQPGSGNTIYF.

This clone was recorded many times. Other nucleotide sequences in the sample specify the same CDR3. The chain combines TRBV6-1 with TRBJ1-2; 10 nucleotides agree with TRBD1. Germline V gene data show CDR1 as MNHNS and CDR2 as SASEGT. The CDR3 length is 14 residues. The ends lost 1 base at V and 9 bases at J; junction bases unmatched: 5. The CDR3: CASSEGGTGASYTF. The CDR3 nucleotides are TGTGCCAGCAGTGAAGGGGGGACAGGGGCGAGCTACACCTTC.

CDR3 coding DNA: TGTGCCAGCAGTGAATGGGGGGGTGTCGTCACAGATACGCAGTATTTT. Protein: CASSEWGGVVTDTQYF. The rearrangement joins TRBV6-1 to TRBJ2-3; 7 bases align to TRBD2. The CDR3 totals 16 residues. The V gene's germline CDR1 is MNHNS and CDR2 SASEGT. Unmatched junction bases numbered 7, after V lost 2 bases and J lost 2 bases.

This clone was detected once. This sequence joins TRBV5-1 and TRBJ2-3, with D possibly being TRBD2 (6 bases). This CDR3 spans 14 amino acids. Germline V lookup: CDR1 SGHRS, CDR2 YFSETQ. Trimming cost V 4 bases and J 1 base, with 10 bases left between them. This CDR3 reads CASSIAAGTDTQYF. In nucleotides, the CDR3 is TGCGCCAGCAGCATAGCGGCCGGCACAGATACGCAGTATTTT.

This clone came up once. The chain combines TRBV5-1 with TRBJ2-2, with 13 bases that match TRBD2. The CDR3 has 15 amino acids. With V trimmed by 7 bases and J by 4 bases, 4 bases remained unmatched. Per germline, CDR1 SGHRS and CDR2 YFSETQ. CDR3 in amino acids: CASGLAGVPTGELFF. The CDR3 nucleotides are TGCGCCAGCGGACTAGCGGGAGTGCCCACCGGGGAGCTGTTTTTT.

This chain joins TRBV7-2 and TRBJ2-3; D is possibly TRBD2 (5 bases). V was shortened by 3 bases and J by 3 bases, with 13 bases between the two germline ends. CDR3 length equals 15 residues. Per germline, CDR1 SGHTA and CDR2 FQGNSA. CDR3 sequence (DNA): TGTGCCAGCAGCTTTGCCCTAGCTGAGACAGATACGCAGTATTTT. Translation gives CASSFALAETDTQYF.

V usage is TRBV18 and J usage is TRBJ2-3; 8 nucleotides align to TRBD1. Germline V gene sequence: CDR1 KGHSH, CDR2 LQKENI. The CDR3 is made up of 15 amino acids. The V gene end was trimmed by 6 bases and the J gene end by 6 bases; junction bases not matched to a gene: 11. This chain's CDR3 is CASSNRGESADTQYF. For the CDR3, the DNA is TGTGCCAGCTCGAACAGGGGGGAATCAGCGGATACGCAGTATTTT. Drawing the rest from reference TRBV18 and TRBJ2-3, the complete variable domain is NAGVMQNPRHLVRRRGQEARLRCSPMKGHSHVYWYRQLPEEGLKFMVYLQKENIIDESGMPKERFSAEFPKEGPSILRIQQVVRGDSAAYFCASSNRGESADTQYFGPGTRLTVL.

This clone was detected many times. In DNA, the CDR3 is TGTGCCTGGAGTCTCGGACTAGCGGGAGGCGCCGGGGAGCTGTTTTTT. Amino acid sequence: CAWSLGLAGGAGELFF. The chain combines TRBV30 with TRBJ2-2, with 14 bases that match TRBD2. CDR1 is GTSNPN and CDR2 is SVGIG in the germline V gene (reference sequence). CDR3 length equals 16 residues. V trimming: 2 bases; J trimming: 6 bases; junction bases outside the gene matches: 5.

The rearrangement uses TRBV29-1 and TRBJ2-3, with D uncertain. Trimming shortened V by 7 bases and J by 2 bases, and 16 bases separated the two germline ends. Germline CDR1 is SQVTM and CDR2 is ANQGSEA. The CDR3 is 14 amino acids. As DNA, the CDR3 is TGCAGCGCCACCCGTACAGTCGTCACAGATACGCAGTATTTT. Translation: CSATRTVVTDTQYF.

In its sample, this clone was seen once. The rearrangement links TRBV28 to TRBJ2-7; D may match TRBD1 or TRBD2 (5 bases each). Germline lookup yields CDR1 MDHEN and CDR2 SYDVKM. This CDR3 region has 14 residues. V shed 2 bases and J shed 8 bases, with 16 bases lying between them. This chain's CDR3 is CASSLRGPGYKQYF. The CDR3 nucleotides read TGTGCCAGCAGTTTAAGGGGTCCGGGATACAAGCAGTACTTC.

The V call is TRBV19, the J call TRBJ1-1, with a possible D match to TRBD1 (5 bases). The germline V gene encodes CDR1 LNHDA and CDR2 SQIVND (reference sequence). V was cut by 8 bases and J by 3 bases, with 13 bases left in between. CDR3 length equals 13 residues. The CDR3 nucleotides read TGTGCCAGTGAGATGGGGCCTGACACTGAAGCTTTCTTT. Protein product: CASEMGPDTEAFF.

This sequence joins TRBV12-2 and TRBJ2-7; the D call of TRBD2 is as the table states it, not checked on the DNA. TRBV12-2 is deemed a pseudogene. The length of the CDR3 is 18 residues. The CDR3 DNA reads as TGTGCAAGTCGCTTACCGGGACTAGCGGGAGGAAGGTCCTACGAGCAGTACTTC. This codes for CASRLPGLAGGRSYEQYF.

The chain employs TRBV4-1 and TRBJ2-2, with 7 bases aligning to TRBD2. The ends lost 2 bases at V and 4 bases at J; junction bases unmatched: 4. The CDR3 runs 15 residues. Germline loops: CDR1 MGHRA, CDR2 YSYEKL. The CDR3 DNA follows: TGCGCCAGCAGCCAACGGGGGGTGATCACCGGGGAGCTGTTTTTT. Residues: CASSQRGVITGELFF.

The rearrangement joins TRBV7-2 to TRBJ2-3, with a weak D call TRBD2 (5 bases). The length of the CDR3 is 16 residues. CDR1 and CDR2 (germline): SGHTA, FQGNSA. Trimming stripped 6 bases from V and 1 base from J, with 17 bases between. CDR3 sequence: CASSPPGVRGTDTQYF. DNA of the CDR3: TGTGCCAGCAGTCCACCTGGTGTGCGGGGCACAGATACGCAGTATTTT.

J is TRBJ2-2 and V is TRBV5-1; 8 nucleotides agree with TRBD1. CDR1 and CDR2 (germline): SGHRS, YFSETQ. V lost 7 bases and J lost 4; bases outside the gene matches: 9. The CDR3 sequence is 15 residues long. CDR3 coding DNA: TGCGCCAGCCGGCGGACAGGGTCGAGCACCGGGGAGCTGTTTTTT. It encodes CASRRTGSSTGELFF.

This clone was seen at least ten times. This specimen includes other DNA sequences encoding the same CDR3. This chain's CDR3 is CASSLTNYGYTF. The CDR3, as DNA: TGTGCCAGCAGTTTGACAAACTATGGCTACACCTTC. V gene TRBV28 combines with J gene TRBJ1-2; no reliable D call. The germline V and J ends were trimmed by 3 bases and 2 bases, with 4 bases remaining between them. The germline CDR1 and CDR2 sequences are MDHEN and SYDVKM. CDR3 length: 12 residues.

This rearrangement joins TRBV7-2 to TRBJ2-6; D gene unclear. This CDR3 contains 15 residues. Deletions cut 1 base from V and 1 base from J, with 5 bases between. CDR1 and CDR2 from the germline V gene are SGHTA and FQGNSA. This CDR3 is CASSLVVSGANVLTF. Written as DNA, the CDR3 is TGTGCCAGCAGCTTAGTCGTGTCTGGGGCCAACGTCCTGACTTTC. The variable domain in full, with the rest retrieved from reference TRBV7-2 and TRBJ2-6, is GAGVSQSPSNKVTEKGKDVELRCDPISGHTALYWYRQSLGQGLEFLIYFQGNSAPDKSGLPSDRFSAERTGGSVSTLTIQRTQQEDSAVYLCASSLVVSGANVLTFGAGSRLTVL.